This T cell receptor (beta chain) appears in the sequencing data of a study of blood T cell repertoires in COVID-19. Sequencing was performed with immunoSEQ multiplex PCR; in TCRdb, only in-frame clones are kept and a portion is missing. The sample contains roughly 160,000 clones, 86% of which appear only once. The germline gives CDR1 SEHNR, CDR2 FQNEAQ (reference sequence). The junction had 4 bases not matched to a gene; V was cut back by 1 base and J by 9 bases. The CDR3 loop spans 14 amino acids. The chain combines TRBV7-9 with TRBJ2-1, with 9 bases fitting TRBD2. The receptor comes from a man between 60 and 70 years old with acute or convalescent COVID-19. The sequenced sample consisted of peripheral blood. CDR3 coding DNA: TGTGCCAGCAGCTTAGGGGGACTAGCCAGTGAGCAGTTCTTC. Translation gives CASSLGGLASEQFF.